This T cell receptor (beta chain) was captured by sequencing in a study of shared clonotypes between healthy human individuals. Looking at the study overall: Two women and three men aged 18 to 49 made up the donors. General study results and limits: Estimated richness was generally greater in naive than memory subsets.

Of note for this clone: What it binds is not known.

Trimming cost V 4 bases and J 8 bases, with 25 bases left between them. CDR3 length equals 17 residues. Germline CDR1 SGDLS, CDR2 YYNGEE. Repertoires were generated with immunoSEQ multiplex PCR, while TCRdb's copy carries only in-frame clones and drops some. The sample holds about 2.1 million clones, about 93% seen once. As defined, naive CD8 cells were CD45RO-negative and positively selected for CCR7, with terminally differentiated effector memory CD45RA+ cells excluded. The specimen was naive CD8+ T cells from PBMCs. This TCR was recovered from a man between 18 and 35 years old in good health. Some clones in this sample may be carry-over from other donors' samples. The chain links TRBV9 to TRBJ2-1, with D possibly being TRBD2 (6 bases). The DNA of the CDR3 is TGTGCCAGCAGCCCCCCATGGGGTGGGGGGACTCGGGATGAGCAGTTCTTC. This codes for CASSPPWGGGTRDEQFF. Supplemented by reference TRBV9 and TRBJ2-1, the full variable domain reads DSGVTQTPKHLITATGQRVTLRCSPRSGDLSVYWYQQSLDQGLQFLIQYYNGEERAKGNILERFSAQQFPDLHSELNLSSLELGDSALYFCASSPPWGGGTRDEQFFGPGTRLTVL.